There are a few counts of the clone carrying this TCR beta chain. What it recognizes is unknown. Sequencing in the ViraFEST assay came after antigen-specific CD4+ T cells had been expanded with viral peptide pools, which were used to stimulate PBMC. Having been cultured for less than 13 days, the cells underwent CD4+ T cell isolation. Nobody among the vaccine recipients had prior SARS-CoV-2 infection (nucleocapsid antibodies were negative). Every well got over 1.5 million PBMC, which were grown with around 9.2 IU/ml IL-2 and 8.5 to 10 ug/ml peptides. This sample is part of a study of vaccination effects on CD4 cells after COVID-19. Study details: Each participant was given two doses of one vaccine (BNT162b2 or mRNA-1273).

The assay was immunoSEQ multiplex PCR, and TCRdb's table has in-frame clones only and misses some. The profile shows about 41,000 clones, approximately 80% of them singletons. V gave up 4 bases and J gave up 2 bases, with 14 bases separating them. Germline V gene sequence: CDR1 LGHNA, CDR2 YNFKEQ. The length of the CDR3 is 15 residues. The sample consisted of CD4+ T cells from PBMCs cultured with HCoV-NL63 spike peptides, taken before COVID-19 vaccination. The chain is built from TRBV4-2 and TRBJ1-2, with D possibly matching TRBD1 (6 bases). The receptor was isolated from a human donor who received a COVID-19 vaccine. CDR3 in amino acids: CASSLGTTNNYGYTF. Written as DNA, the CDR3 is TGTGCCAGCAGCCTTGGGACAACCAACAACTATGGCTACACCTTC.